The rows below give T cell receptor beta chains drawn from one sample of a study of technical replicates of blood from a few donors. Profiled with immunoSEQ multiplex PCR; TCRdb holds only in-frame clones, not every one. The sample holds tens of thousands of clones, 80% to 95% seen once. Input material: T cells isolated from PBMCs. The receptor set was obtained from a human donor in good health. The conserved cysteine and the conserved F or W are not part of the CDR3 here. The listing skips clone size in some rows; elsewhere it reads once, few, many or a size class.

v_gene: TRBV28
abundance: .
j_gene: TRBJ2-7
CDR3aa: ASRPTSGREYEQY

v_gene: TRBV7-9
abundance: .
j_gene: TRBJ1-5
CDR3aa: ASSPQGGPQH

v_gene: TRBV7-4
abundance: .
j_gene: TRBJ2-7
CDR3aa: ASSYGQYDSYEQY

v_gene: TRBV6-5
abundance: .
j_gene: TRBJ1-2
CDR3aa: ASAPGTAVYGYT

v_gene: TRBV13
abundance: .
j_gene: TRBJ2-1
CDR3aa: ASSLIGERESYNEQF

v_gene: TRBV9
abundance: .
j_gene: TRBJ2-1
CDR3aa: ASSVGSHNEQF

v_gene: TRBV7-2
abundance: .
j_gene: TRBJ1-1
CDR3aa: ASSLCTIGAEAF

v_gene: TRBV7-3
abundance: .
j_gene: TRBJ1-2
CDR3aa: ASSSREDYGYT

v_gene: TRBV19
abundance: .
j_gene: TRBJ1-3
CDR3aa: ASSPTGDSGNTIY

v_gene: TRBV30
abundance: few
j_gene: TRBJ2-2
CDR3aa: AWSKREGRTGELF

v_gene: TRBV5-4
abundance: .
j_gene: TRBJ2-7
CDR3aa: ASSHASWGEDEQY

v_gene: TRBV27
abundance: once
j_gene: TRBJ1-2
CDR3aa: ASRDLQGSGT

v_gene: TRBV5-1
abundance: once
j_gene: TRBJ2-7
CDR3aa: ASSLGGRVAYEQY

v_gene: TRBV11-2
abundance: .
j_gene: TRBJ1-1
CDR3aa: ASSFKTGEAF

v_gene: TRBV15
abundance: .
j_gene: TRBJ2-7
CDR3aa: ATSSSGGPYEQY

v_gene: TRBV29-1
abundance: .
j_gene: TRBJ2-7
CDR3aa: SVSGDSLSYEQY

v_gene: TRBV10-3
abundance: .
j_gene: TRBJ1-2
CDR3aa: AISEGGVHGYT

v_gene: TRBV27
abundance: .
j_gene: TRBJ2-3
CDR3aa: ASGISTSGTDTQY

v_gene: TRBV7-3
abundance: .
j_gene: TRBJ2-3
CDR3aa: ASSIRSGTGSDTQY

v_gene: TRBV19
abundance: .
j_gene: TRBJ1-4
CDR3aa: ASRLQGNEKLF

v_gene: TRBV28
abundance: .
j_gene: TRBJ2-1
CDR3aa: ASSPQGIPYNEQF

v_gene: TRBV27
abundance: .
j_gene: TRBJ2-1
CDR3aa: ASSFLSGSGYNEQF

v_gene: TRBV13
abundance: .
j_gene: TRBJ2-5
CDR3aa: ASSRDYQETQY

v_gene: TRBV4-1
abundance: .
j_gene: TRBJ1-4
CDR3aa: ASSQVLVRQGGEKLF

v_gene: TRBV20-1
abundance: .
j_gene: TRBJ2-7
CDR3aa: STTGPYEQY

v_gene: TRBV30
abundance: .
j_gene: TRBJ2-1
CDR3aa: AWSQLAGYYNEQF

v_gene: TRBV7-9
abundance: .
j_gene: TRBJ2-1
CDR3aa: ASSLGTSGYNEQF

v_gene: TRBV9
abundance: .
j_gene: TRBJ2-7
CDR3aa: ASSLAGGGAYEQY

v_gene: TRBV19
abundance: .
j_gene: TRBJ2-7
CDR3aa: ASSMQGTYEQY

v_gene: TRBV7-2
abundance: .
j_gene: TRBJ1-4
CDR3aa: ASSLRTGLGEKLF

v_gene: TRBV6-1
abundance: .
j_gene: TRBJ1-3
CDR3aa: AGITGNTIY

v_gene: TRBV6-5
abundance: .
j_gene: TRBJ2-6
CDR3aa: ASSGEAGANVLT

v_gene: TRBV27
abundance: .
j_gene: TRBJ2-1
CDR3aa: ASRQGLDEQF

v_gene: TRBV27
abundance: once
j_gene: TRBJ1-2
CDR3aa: ASSLSSSYGYT

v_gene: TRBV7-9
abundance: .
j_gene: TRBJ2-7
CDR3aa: ASTRDSMAEQY

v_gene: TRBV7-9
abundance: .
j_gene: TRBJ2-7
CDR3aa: ASSWLEGPMSYEQY

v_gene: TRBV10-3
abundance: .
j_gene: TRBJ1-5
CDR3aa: AISEKRTGGTFWNQPQH

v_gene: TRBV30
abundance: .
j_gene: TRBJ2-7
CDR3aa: AWSLGHFYEQY

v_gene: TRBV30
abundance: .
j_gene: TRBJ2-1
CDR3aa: AWSSGSLIDEQF

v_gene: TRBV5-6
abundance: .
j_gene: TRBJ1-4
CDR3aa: ASSYMGQGHEKLF

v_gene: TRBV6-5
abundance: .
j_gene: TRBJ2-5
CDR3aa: ASSYGGEETQY

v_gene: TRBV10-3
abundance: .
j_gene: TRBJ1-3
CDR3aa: AIQGSGNTIY

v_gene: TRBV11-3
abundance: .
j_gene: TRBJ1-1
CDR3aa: ASSLAFGTEAF

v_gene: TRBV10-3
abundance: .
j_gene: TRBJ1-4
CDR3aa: AISDREGEKLF

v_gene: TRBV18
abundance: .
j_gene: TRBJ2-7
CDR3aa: ASSVSQGPYEQY

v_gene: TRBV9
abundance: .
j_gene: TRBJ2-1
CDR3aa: ASSAEILSEQF

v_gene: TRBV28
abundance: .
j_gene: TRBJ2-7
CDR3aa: ASSSTGGPHEQY

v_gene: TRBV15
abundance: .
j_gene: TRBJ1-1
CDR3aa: ATSRGTGNTEAF

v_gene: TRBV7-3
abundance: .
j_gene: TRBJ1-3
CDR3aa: ASSQNSGNTIY

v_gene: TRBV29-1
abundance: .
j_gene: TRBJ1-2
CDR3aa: SVGQGDGYT

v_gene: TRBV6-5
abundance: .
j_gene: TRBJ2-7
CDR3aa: ASMRTGGGEQY

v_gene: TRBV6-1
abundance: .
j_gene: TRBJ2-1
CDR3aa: ASSSGLGSYNEQF

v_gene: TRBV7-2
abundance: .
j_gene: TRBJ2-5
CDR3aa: ASRFGLGVMSETQY

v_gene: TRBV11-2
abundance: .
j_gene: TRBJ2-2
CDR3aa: ASSLREPTNTGELF

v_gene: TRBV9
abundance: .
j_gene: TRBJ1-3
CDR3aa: ASSHTGSGNTIY